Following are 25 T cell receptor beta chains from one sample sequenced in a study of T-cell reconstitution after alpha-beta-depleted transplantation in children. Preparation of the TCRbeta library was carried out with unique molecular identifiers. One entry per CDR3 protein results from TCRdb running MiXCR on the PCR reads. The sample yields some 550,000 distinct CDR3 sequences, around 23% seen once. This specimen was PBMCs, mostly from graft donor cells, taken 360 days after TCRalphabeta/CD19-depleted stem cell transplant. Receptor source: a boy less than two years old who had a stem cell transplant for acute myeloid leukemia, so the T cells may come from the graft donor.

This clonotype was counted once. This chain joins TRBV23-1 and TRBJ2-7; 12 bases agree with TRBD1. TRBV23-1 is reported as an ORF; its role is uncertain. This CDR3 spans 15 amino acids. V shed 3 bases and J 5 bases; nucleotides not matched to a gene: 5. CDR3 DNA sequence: TGCGCCAGCAGTCACTTGGGACAGGGGGCCCACGAGCAGTACGTC. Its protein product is CASSHLGQGAHEQYV.

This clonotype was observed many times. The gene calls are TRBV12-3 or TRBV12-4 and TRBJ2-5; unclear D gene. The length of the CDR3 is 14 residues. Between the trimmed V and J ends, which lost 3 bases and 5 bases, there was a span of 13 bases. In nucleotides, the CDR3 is TGTGCCAGCAGTTTTGTGGCCGGAGTGGAGACCCAGTACTTC. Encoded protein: CASSFVAGVETQYF.

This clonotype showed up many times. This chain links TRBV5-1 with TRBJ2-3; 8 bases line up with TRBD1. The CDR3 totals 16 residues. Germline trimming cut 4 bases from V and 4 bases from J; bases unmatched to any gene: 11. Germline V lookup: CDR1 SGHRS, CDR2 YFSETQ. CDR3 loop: CASSALPGQVSDTQYF. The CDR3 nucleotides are TGCGCCAGCAGCGCGTTACCGGGACAGGTTTCAGATACGCAGTATTTT.

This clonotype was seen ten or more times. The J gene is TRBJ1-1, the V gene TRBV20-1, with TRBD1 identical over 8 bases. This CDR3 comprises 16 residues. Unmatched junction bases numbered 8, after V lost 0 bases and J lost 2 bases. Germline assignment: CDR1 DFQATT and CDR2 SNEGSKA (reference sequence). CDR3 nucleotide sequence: TGCAGTGCTAGAGACGGGACAGGCATTACAAACACTGAAGCTTTCTTT. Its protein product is CSARDGTGITNTEAFF.

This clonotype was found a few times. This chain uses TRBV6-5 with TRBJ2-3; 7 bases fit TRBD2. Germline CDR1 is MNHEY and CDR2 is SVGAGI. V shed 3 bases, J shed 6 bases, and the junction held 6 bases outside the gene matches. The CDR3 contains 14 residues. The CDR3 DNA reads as TGTGCCAGCAGTTATCCCCTTAGCGGGGATACGCAGTATTTT. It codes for CASSYPLSGDTQYF.

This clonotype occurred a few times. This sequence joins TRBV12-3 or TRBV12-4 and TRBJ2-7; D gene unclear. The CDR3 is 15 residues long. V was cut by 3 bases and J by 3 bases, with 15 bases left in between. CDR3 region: CASSFPSIQVYEQYV. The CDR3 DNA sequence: TGTGCCAGCAGTTTTCCCTCGATCCAAGTCTACGAGCAGTACGTC.

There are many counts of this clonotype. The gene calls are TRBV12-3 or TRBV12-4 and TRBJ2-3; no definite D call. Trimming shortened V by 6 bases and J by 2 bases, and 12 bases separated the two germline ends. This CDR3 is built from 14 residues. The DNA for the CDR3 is TGTGCCAGCAGCTATCTAGTGTTCACAGATACGCAGTATTTT. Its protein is CASSYLVFTDTQYF.

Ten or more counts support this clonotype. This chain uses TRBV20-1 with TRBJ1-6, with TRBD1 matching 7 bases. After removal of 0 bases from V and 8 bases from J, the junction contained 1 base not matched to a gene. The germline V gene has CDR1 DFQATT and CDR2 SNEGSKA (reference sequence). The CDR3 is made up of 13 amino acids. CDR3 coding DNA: TGCAGTGCTAGAGATCAGGGGGATTCACCCCTCCACTTT. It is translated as CSARDQGDSPLHF.

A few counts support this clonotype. CDR3 in amino acids: CSASFHLEQFF. The CDR3, as DNA: TGCAGTGCTAGTTTTCACCTAGAGCAGTTCTTC. The genes are TRBV20-1 and TRBJ2-1; D remains unclear. Germline V gives CDR1 DFQATT, CDR2 SNEGSKA (reference sequence). Trimming stripped 3 bases from V and 10 bases from J, with 10 bases between. The CDR3 is 11 amino acids.

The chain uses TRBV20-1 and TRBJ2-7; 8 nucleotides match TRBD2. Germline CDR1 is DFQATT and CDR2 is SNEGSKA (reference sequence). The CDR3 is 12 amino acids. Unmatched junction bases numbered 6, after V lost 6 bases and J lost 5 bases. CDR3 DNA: TGCAGTGCCCACGGGGGGGCCCACGAGCAGTACTTC. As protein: CSAHGGAHEQYF.

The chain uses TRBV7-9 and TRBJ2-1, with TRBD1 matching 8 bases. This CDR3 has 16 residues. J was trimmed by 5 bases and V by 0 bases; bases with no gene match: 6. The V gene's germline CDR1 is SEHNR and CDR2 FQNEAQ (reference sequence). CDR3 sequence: CASSLATGVGHNEQFF. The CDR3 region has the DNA TGTGCCAGCAGCTTAGCGACAGGGGTCGGACACAATGAGCAGTTCTTC.

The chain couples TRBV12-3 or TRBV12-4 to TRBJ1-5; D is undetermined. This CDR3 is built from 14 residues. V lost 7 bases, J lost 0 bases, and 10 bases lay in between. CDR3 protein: CASISLDSNQPQHF. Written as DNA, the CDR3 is TGTGCCAGCATCTCACTGGATAGCAATCAGCCCCAGCATTTT.

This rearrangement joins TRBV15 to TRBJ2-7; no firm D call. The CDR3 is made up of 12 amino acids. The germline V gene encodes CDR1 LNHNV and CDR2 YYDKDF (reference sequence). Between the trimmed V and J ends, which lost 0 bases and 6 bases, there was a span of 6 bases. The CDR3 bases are TGTGCCACCAGCAGAGACAATCTCGAGCAGTACTTC. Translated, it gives CATSRDNLEQYF.

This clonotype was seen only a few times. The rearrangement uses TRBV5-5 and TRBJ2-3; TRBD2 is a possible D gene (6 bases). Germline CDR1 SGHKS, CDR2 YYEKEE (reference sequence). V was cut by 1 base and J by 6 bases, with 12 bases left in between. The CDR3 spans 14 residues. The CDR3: CASSLPGLKDTQYF. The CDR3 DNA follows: TGTGCCAGCAGCTTGCCGGGACTGAAGGATACGCAGTATTTT.

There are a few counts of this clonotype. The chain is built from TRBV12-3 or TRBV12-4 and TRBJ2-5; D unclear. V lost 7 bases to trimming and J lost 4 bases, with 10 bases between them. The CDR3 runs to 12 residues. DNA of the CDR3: TGTGCCAGCAAAAGGCAGGCAGAGACCCAGTACTTC. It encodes CASKRQAETQYF.

The CDR3 is CSARDGGRPYEQYF. For the CDR3, the DNA is TGCAGTGCTAGAGATGGAGGGCGCCCCTACGAGCAGTACTTC. This rearrangement joins TRBV20-1 to TRBJ2-7; weak D call: TRBD2 (6 bases). Trimming stripped 0 bases from V and 2 bases from J, with 11 bases between. CDR1 is DFQATT, CDR2 SNEGSKA, per germline (reference sequence). This CDR3 comprises 14 residues.

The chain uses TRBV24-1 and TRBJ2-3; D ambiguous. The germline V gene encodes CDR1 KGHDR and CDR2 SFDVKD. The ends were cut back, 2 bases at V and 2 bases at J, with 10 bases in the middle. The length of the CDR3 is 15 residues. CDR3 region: CATSDWSTNTDTQYF. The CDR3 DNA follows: TGTGCCACCAGTGATTGGAGCACTAACACAGATACGCAGTATTTT.

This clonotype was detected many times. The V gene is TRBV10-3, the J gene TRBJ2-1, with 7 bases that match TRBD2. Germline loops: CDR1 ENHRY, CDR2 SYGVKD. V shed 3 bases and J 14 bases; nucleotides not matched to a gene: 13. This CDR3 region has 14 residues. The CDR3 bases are TGTGCCATCAGTGACTCGACTAGCTCCCTGGGAGAGTTCTTC. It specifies CAISDSTSSLGEFF.

The CDR3 here is CATSRDSQGPDTQYF. CDR3 DNA: TGTGCCACCAGCAGAGATTCGCAGGGGCCGGATACGCAGTATTTT. This sequence joins TRBV15 and TRBJ2-3; TRBD1 might be the D (6 bases). V was trimmed by 0 bases and J by 6 bases, leaving 13 bases between them. Germline V gene data show CDR1 as LNHNV and CDR2 as YYDKDF (reference sequence). There are 15 residues in the CDR3.

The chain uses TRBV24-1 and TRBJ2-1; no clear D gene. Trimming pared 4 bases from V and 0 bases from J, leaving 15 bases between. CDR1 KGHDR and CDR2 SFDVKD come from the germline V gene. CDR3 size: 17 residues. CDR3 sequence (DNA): TGTGCCACCAGTGACTCCTATACAACCAGCTCCTACAATGAGCAGTTCTTC. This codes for CATSDSYTTSSYNEQFF.

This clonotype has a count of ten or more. The CDR3 spells CSARRVAGINEQFF. Here the CDR3 DNA reads TGCAGTGCTAGAAGGGTAGCGGGGATCAATGAGCAGTTCTTC. This sequence joins TRBV20-1 and TRBJ2-1; 8 bases align to TRBD2. The ends lost 2 bases at V and 6 bases at J; junction bases unmatched: 6. Germline values: CDR1 DFQATT, CDR2 SNEGSKA (reference sequence). This CDR3 has 14 residues.

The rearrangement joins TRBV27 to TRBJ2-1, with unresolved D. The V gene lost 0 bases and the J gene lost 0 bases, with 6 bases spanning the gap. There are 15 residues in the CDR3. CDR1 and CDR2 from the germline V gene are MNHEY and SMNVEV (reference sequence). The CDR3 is CASSLSTLSYNEQFF. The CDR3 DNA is TGTGCCAGCAGTTTATCAACTCTCTCCTACAATGAGCAGTTCTTC.

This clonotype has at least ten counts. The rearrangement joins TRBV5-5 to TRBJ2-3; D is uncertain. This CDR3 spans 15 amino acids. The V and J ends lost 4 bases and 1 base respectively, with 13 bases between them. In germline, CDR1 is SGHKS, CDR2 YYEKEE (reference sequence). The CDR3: CASSPDPPGTDTQYF. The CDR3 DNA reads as TGTGCCAGCAGCCCGGACCCGCCGGGCACAGATACGCAGTATTTT. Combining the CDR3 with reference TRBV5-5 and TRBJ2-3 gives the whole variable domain DAGVTQSPTHLIKTRGQQVTLRCSPISGHKSVSWYQQVLGQGPQFIFQYYEKEERGRGNFPDRFSARQFPNYSSELNVNALLLGDSALYLCASSPDPPGTDTQYFGPGTRLTVL.

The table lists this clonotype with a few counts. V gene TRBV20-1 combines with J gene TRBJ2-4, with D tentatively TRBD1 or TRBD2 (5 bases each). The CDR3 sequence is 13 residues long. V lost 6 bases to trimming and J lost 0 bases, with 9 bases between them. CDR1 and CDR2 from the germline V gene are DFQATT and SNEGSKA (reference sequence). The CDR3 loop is CSALGVAKNIQYF. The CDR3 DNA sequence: TGCAGTGCATTGGGGGTAGCCAAAAACATTCAGTACTTC.

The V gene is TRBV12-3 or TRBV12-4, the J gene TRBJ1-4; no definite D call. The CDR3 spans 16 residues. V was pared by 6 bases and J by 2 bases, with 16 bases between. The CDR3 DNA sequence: TGTGCCAGCAGCAGAGACGGCGTGGGGACTAATGAAAAACTGTTTTTT. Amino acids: CASSRDGVGTNEKLFF.